Here is one T cell receptor (beta chain) with its context. The target antigen is unknown. The sample comes from a study of blood T cells in healthy people across ages. Overall study context: Template switching caught about one barcoded beta molecule for each two T cells. Whole-study findings and limits: Because sorting was not performed, PBMCs prevented conclusive naive versus antigen-experienced comparison. Versus aged donors, long-lived donors had higher diversity and more naive CD4+ cells.

Then a second PCR, running about 6 to 11 cycles, was carried out with a sample-barcoded 5' primer and a J-beta primer mix. TCRdb recomputed calls from the 5' RACE reads with MiXCR, one row per CDR3 protein. The sample lists fewer than 1,000,000 distinct CDR3 sequences, around 43% seen once, with approximately 19% in the top ten. The donors, all healthy, were Caucasians living in Russia, aged about 6 to 95. Per the germline V gene, CDR1 is PRHDT and CDR2 is FYEKMQ (reference sequence). This CDR3 comprises 13 residues. V lost 3 bases, J lost 4 bases, and 9 bases lay in between. V and J are TRBV13 and TRBJ1-2; D remains ambiguous. The specimen sequenced was blood. This receptor was taken from a man in his fifties or sixties in good health. The CDR3 bases are TGTGCCAGCAGCTTCACGACGGTCTATGGCTACACCTTC. Its translation is CASSFTTVYGYTF. Looking up the rest from reference TRBV13 and TRBJ1-2 gives the full variable domain: AAGVIQSPRHLIKEKRETATLKCYPIPRHDTVYWYQQGPGQDPQFLISFYEKMQSDKGSIPDRFSAQQFSDYHSELNMSSLELGDSALYFCASSFTTVYGYTFGSGTRLTVV.